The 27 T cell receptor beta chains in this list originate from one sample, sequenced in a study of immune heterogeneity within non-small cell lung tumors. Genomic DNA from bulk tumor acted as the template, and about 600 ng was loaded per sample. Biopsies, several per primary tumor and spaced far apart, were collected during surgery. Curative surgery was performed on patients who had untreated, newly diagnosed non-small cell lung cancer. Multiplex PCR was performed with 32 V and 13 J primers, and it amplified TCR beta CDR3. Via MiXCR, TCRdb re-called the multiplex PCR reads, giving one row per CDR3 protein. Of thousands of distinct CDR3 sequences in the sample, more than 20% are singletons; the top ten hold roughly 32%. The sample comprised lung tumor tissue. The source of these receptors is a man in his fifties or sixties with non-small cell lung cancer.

CDR3 sequence: CASSLAGGPGNEQFF. The CDR3 DNA reads as TGTGCCAGCAGTTTGGCGGGGGGGCCGGGCAATGAGCAGTTCTTC. The chain couples TRBV28 to TRBJ2-1; 9 bases map to TRBD2. This CDR3 is 15 amino acids long. Germline CDR1 and CDR2: MDHEN and SYDVKM. The trim removed 3 bases at V and 6 bases at J, leaving 6 bases unmatched. Drawing the rest from reference TRBV28 and TRBJ2-1, the complete variable domain is DVKVTQSSRYLVKRTGEKVFLECVQDMDHENMFWYRQDPGLGLRLIYFSYDVKMKEKGDIPEGYSVSREKKERFSLILESASTNQTSMYLCASSLAGGPGNEQFFGPGTRLTVL.

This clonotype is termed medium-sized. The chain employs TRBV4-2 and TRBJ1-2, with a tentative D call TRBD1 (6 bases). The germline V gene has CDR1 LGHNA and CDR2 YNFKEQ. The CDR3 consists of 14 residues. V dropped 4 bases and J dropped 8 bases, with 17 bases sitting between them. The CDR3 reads CASSPSTGMVGYTF. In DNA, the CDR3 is TGTGCCAGCAGCCCATCTACAGGGATGGTCGGCTACACCTTC.

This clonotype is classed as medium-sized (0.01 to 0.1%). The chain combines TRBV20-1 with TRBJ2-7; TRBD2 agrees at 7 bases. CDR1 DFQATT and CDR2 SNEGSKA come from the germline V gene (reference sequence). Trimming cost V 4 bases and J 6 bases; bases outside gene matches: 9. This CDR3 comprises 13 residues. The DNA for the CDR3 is TGCAGTGCTAACCGTGCGGGGGTTGGCGAGCAGTACTTC. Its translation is CSANRAGVGEQYF.

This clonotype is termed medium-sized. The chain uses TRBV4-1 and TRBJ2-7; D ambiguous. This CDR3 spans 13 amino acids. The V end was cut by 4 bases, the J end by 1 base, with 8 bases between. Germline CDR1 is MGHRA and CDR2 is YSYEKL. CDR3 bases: TGCGCCAGCAGCCGAATGATGTCCTACGAGCAGTACTTC. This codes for CASSRMMSYEQYF.

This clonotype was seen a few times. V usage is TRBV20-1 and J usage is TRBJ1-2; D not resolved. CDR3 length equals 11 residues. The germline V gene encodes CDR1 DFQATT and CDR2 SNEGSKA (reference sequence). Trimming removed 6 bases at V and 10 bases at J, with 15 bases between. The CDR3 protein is CSARRCFDYTF. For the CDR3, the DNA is TGCAGTGCCAGAAGGTGTTTTGACTACACCTTC.

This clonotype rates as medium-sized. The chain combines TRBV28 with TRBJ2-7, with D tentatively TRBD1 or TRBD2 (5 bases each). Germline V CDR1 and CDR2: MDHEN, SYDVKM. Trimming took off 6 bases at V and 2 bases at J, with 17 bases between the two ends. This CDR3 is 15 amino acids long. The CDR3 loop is CASRRDGEVTYEQYF. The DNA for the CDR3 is TGTGCCAGCAGGAGGGACGGTGAAGTTACCTACGAGCAGTACTTC. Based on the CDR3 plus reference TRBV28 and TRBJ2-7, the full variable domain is DVKVTQSSRYLVKRTGEKVFLECVQDMDHENMFWYRQDPGLGLRLIYFSYDVKMKEKGDIPEGYSVSREKKERFSLILESASTNQTSMYLCASRRDGEVTYEQYFGPGTRLTVT.

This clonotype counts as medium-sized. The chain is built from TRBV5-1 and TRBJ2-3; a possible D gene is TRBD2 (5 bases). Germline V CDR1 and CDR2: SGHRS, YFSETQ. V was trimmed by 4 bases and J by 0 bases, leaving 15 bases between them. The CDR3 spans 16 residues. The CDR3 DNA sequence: TGCGCCAGCAGCCCCGAGGGCCGCCGCAGCACAGATACGCAGTATTTT. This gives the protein CASSPEGRRSTDTQYF.

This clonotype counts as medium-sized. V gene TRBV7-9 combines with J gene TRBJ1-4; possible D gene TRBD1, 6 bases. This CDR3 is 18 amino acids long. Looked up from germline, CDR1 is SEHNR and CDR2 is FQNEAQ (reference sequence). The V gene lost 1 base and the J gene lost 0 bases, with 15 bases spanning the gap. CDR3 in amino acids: CASSLGETGFPTNEKLFF. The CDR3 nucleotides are TGTGCCAGCAGCTTAGGGGAGACAGGATTTCCAACTAATGAAAAACTGTTTTTT. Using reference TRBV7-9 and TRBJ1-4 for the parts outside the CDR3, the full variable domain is DTGVSQNPRHKITKRGQNVTFRCDPISEHNRLYWYRQTLGQGPEFLTYFQNEAQLEKSRLLSDRFSAERPKGSFSTLEIQRTEQGDSAMYLCASSLGETGFPTNEKLFFGSGTQLSVL.

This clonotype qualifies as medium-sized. The CDR3 protein is CASSFGTSGAYSYNEQFF. The CDR3 DNA reads as TGTGCCAGCAGTTTCGGGACTAGCGGGGCATACTCCTACAATGAGCAGTTCTTC. The gene calls are TRBV27 and TRBJ2-1; 13 bases are shared with TRBD2. The germline gives CDR1 MNHEY, CDR2 SMNVEV (reference sequence). J lost 0 bases, V lost 3 bases, and 5 bases had no gene match. The CDR3 extends over 18 amino acids.

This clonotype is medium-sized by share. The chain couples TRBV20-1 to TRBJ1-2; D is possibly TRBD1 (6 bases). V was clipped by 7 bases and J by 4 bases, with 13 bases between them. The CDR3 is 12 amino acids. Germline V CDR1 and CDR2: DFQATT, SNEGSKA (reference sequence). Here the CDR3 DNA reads TGCAGTGTTTGGGGGGCCGCCTATGGCTACACCTTC. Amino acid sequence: CSVWGAAYGYTF.

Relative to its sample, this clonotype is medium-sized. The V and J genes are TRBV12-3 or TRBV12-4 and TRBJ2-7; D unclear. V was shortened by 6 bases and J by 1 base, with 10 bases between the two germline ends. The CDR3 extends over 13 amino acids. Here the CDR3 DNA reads TGTGCCAGCAGCCCAGAGCCGTCCTACGAGCAGTACTTC. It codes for CASSPEPSYEQYF.

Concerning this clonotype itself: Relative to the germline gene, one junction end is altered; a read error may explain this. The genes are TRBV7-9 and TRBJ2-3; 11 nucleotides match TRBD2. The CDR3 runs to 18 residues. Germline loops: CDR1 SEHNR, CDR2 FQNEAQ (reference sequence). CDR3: CSSSIGTSGPPSTDTQYF. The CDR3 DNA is TGTTCCAGCAGCATCGGGACTAGCGGACCCCCTAGCACAGATACGCAGTATTTT.

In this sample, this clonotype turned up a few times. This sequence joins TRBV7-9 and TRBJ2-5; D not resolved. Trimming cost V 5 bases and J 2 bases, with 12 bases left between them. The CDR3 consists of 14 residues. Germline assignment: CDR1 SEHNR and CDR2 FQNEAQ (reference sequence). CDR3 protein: CASSTGRIQETQYF. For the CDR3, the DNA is TGTGCCAGCAGCACCGGACGGATTCAAGAGACCCAGTACTTC.

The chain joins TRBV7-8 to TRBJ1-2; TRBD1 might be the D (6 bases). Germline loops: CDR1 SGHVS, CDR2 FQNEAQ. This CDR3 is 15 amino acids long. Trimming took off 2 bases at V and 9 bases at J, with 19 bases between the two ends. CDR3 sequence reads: CASSLRGVGGVSYTF. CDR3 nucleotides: TGTGCCAGCAGCTTAAGGGGGGTCGGGGGTGTGAGCTACACCTTC.

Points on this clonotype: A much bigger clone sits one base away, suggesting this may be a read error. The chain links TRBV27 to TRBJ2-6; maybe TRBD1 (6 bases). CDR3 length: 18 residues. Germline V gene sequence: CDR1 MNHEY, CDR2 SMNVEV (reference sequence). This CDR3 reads CASSLTGDLHSGANVPTF. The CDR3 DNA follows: TGTGCCAGCAGTTTGACAGGCGACCTACACTCTGGGGCCAACGTCCCGACTTTC. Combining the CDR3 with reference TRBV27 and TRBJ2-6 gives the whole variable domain EAQVTQNPRYLITVTGKKLTVTCSQNMNHEYMSWYRQDPGLGLRQIYYSMNVEVTDKGDVPEGYKVSRKEKRNFPLILESPSPNQTSLYFCASSLTGDLHSGANVPTFGAGSRLTVL.

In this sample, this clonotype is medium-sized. The CDR3 is CASRPQGNNEKLFF. In DNA, the CDR3 is TGTGCCAGCAGACCACAGGGGAACAATGAAAAACTGTTTTTT. This chain links TRBV6-1 with TRBJ1-4, with 7 bases fitting TRBD1. V shed 6 bases and J 5 bases; nucleotides not matched to a gene: 6. The germline V gene has CDR1 MNHNS and CDR2 SASEGT. CDR3 length: 14 amino acids.

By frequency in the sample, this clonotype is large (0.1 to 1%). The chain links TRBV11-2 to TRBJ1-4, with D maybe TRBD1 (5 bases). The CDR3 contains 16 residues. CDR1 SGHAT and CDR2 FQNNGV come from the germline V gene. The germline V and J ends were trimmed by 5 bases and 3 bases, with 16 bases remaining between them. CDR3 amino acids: CASSPGNSPANEKLFF. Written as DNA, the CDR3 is TGTGCCAGCAGCCCAGGGAATTCACCGGCTAATGAAAAACTGTTTTTT.

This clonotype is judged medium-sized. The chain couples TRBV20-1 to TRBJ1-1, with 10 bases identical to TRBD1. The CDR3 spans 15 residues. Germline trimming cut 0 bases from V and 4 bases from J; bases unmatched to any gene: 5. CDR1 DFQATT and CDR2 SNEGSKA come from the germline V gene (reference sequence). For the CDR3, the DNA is TGCAGTGCTAGAGAGGGGACAGGGGAGTTCACTGAAGCTTTCTTT. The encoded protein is CSAREGTGEFTEAFF.

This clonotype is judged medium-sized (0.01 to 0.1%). For the CDR3, the DNA is TGCAGTGCTAGAGATCTCGGACAGGACTATGGCTACACCTTC. Its protein product is CSARDLGQDYGYTF. This chain connects TRBV20-1 to TRBJ1-2; TRBD1 matches 7 bases. In germline, CDR1 is DFQATT, CDR2 SNEGSKA (reference sequence). There are 14 residues in the CDR3. With V trimmed by 0 bases and J by 3 bases, 4 bases remained unmatched.

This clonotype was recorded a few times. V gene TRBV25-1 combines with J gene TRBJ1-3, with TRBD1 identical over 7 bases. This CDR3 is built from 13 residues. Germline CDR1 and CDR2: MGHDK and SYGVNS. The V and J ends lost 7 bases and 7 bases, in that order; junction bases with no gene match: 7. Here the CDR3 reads CASTDDRVNTIYF. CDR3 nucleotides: TGTGCCAGCACTGACGACAGGGTTAACACCATATATTTT.

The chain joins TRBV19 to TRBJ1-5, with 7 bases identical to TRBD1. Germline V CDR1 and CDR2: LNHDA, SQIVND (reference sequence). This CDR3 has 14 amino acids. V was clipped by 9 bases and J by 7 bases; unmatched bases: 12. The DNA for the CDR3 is TGTGCCAGCAGACCCGGACAGGAGAAACAGCCCCAGCATTTT. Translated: CASRPGQEKQPQHF.

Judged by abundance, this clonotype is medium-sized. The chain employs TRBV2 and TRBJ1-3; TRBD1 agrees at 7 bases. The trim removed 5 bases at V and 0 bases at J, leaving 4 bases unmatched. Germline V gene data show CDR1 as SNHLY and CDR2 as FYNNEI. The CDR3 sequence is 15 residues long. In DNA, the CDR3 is TGTGCCAGCAGTAGACAGGGCAGCTCTGGAAACACCATATATTTT. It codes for CASSRQGSSGNTIYF.

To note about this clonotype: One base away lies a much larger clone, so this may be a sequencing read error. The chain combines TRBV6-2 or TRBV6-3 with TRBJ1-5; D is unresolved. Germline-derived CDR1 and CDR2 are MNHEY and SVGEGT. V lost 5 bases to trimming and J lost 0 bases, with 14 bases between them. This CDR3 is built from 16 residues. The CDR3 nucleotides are TGTGCCAGCAGTGGGGATCACAGCTATAGCAATCAGCCCCAGCATTTT. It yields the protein CASSGDHSYSNQPQHF.

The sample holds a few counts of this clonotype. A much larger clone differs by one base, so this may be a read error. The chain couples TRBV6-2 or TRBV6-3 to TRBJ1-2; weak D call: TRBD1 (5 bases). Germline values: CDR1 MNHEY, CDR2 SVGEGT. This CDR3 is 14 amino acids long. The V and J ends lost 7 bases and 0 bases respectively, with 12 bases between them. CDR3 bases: TGTGCCAGCACCCGGGACGTTTCTAACTATGGCTACACCTTC. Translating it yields CASTRDVSNYGYTF.

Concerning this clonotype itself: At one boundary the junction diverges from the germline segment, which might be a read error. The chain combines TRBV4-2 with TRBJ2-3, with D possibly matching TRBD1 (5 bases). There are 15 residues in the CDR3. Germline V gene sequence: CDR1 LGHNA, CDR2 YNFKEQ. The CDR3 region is CVSSQERQSTDTQYF. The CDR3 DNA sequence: TGTGTCAGCAGCCAAGAGCGACAGAGCACAGATACGCAGTATTTT.

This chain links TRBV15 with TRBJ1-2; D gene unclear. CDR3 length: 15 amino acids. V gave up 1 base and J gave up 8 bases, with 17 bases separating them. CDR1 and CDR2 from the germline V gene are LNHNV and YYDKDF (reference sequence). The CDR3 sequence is CATSRVAGNSDGYTF. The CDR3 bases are TGTGCCACCAGCAGAGTGGCGGGGAACTCGGACGGCTACACCTTC. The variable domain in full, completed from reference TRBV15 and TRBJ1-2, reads DAMVIQNPRYQVTQFGKPVTLSCSQTLNHNVMYWYQQKSSQAPKLLFHYYDKDFNNEADTPDNFQSRRPNTSFCFLDIRSPGLGDTAMYLCATSRVAGNSDGYTFGSGTRLTVV.

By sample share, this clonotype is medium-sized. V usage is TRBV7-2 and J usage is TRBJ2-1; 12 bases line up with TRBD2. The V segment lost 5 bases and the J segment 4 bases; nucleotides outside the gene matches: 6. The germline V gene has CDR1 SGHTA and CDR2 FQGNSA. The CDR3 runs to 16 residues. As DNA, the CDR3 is TGTGCCAGCAGCGACACTAGCGGGAGGATTTACAATGAGCAGTTCTTC. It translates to CASSDTSGRIYNEQFF.